Given below is one T cell receptor (beta chain) in context. These data come from a study of blood T cell repertoires in COVID-19. Looking at the study overall: T cells, B-cell-depleted T cells, or PBMCs supplied cDNA or gDNA.

The CDR3 length is 15 residues. Germline V lookup: CDR1 KGHSH, CDR2 LQKENI. J lost 0 bases, V lost 4 bases, and 2 bases had no gene match. The assay was immunoSEQ multiplex PCR, and TCRdb's table has in-frame clones only and misses some. The data contain about 89,000 clones, around 88% of them singletons. The material sequenced was peripheral blood. The clonotype originates from a man aged 60-69 years with acute or convalescent COVID-19. The chain combines TRBV18 with TRBJ1-2, with 10 bases lining up with TRBD1. The CDR3 reads CASSRDRGANYGYTF. In DNA, the CDR3 is TGTGCCAGCTCACGGGACAGGGGAGCTAACTATGGCTACACCTTC.